One and the same sample provided the 7 T cell receptor beta chains below, sequenced in a study of early T cells in non-severe SARS-CoV-2 infection. TCRdb reprocessed the 5' RACE reads via MiXCR and lists one record per CDR3 protein. The table has tens of thousands of distinct CDR3 sequences, more than 8% seen once. The sequenced material came from whole blood. Receptors originate from an adult who was a healthcare worker with PCR-confirmed SARS-CoV-2 infection or an uninfected control (not recorded which).

The sample holds many counts of this clonotype. This chain links TRBV7-3 with TRBJ2-4; D is possibly TRBD2 (6 bases). Germline values: CDR1 SGHTA, CDR2 FQGTGA. V was shortened by 5 bases and J by 5 bases, with 13 bases between the two germline ends. CDR3 length equals 14 residues. This CDR3 is CASSHGGGQNIQYF. CDR3 sequence (DNA): TGTGCCAGCAGCCACGGGGGTGGTCAAAACATTCAGTACTTC.

This clonotype was observed a few times. The J gene is TRBJ1-2, the V gene TRBV7-6; 8 nucleotides line up with TRBD1. CDR1 SGHVS and CDR2 FNYEAQ come from the germline V gene. CDR3 length: 14 amino acids. Trimming took 3 bases from V and 5 from J; bases not matched to a gene: 5. CDR3 DNA sequence: TGTGCCAGCAGCTTGGGTGACAGGGGATATGGCTACACCTTC. Encoded protein: CASSLGDRGYGYTF.

This clonotype has at least ten counts. For the CDR3, the DNA is TGTGCCAGCAGGCAACAGGGACGCGGCTACACCTTC. Translating gives CASRQQGRGYTF. J is TRBJ1-2 and V is TRBV12-3 or TRBV12-4; possibly TRBD1 for D (6 bases). The V and J ends lost 6 bases and 8 bases respectively, with 13 bases between them. The CDR3 runs 12 residues.

In this sample, this clonotype turned up once. The chain uses TRBV20-1 and TRBJ2-3; 9 bases are shared with TRBD2. Trimming removed 4 bases from V and 0 bases from J; junction bases left unmatched: 8. There are 16 residues in the CDR3. Germline V CDR1 and CDR2: DFQATT, SNEGSKA (reference sequence). CDR3 DNA: TGCAGTGCTACGGGAAACCTAGCGGGGAGCACAGATACGCAGTATTTT. Residues: CSATGNLAGSTDTQYF.

This chain links TRBV5-5 with TRBJ2-1; TRBD1 matches 11 bases. Germline trimming cut 5 bases from V and 7 bases from J; bases unmatched to any gene: 17. The CDR3 has 18 residues. The germline V gene encodes CDR1 SGHKS and CDR2 YYEKEE (reference sequence). This CDR3 is CASSPFQAGTGGRNEQFF. The CDR3 nucleotides read TGTGCCAGCAGTCCATTTCAGGCTGGGACAGGGGGACGAAATGAGCAGTTCTTC.

This clonotype appeared many times. V is TRBV29-1 and J is TRBJ1-5; TRBD1 matches at 9 bases. Unmatched junction bases numbered 0, after V lost 4 bases and J lost 5 bases. Germline-derived CDR1 and CDR2 are SQVTM and ANQGSEA. This CDR3 is 12 amino acids long. For the CDR3, the DNA is TGCAGCGTTGGGACAGGGGATCAGCCCCAGCATTTT. Translating it yields CSVGTGDQPQHF.

This clonotype appeared many times. Here the CDR3 reads CASSDMRGIPSYNEQFF. The CDR3 coding sequence is TGTGCCAGCAGTGATATGCGGGGGATACCCTCCTACAATGAGCAGTTCTTC. J is TRBJ2-1 and V is TRBV2; 7 bases are a match to TRBD2. J gave up 0 bases and V 3 bases, and 8 bases lay outside the gene matches. Germline V lookup: CDR1 SNHLY, CDR2 FYNNEI. The CDR3 runs 17 residues.